This TCR beta chain was identified during a study of identical twins. The germline V and J ends were trimmed by 5 bases and 5 bases, with 14 bases remaining between them. In germline, CDR1 is KGHDR, CDR2 SFDVKD. This CDR3 region has 14 residues. As regards this clonotype: Its specificity is not known.

Study-level results: In cord blood, abundant beta clonotypes had fewer insertions; memory showed no trend. It was cross-sectional statistical analysis, not following the same donors, that the conclusions relied on.

Unique molecular identifiers were in the cDNA, with template-switch universal primer binding. TCRdb re-called the 5' RACE reads through MiXCR, storing one row per CDR3 protein. The table includes around 530,000 distinct CDR3 sequences, roughly 15% detected once. These records were also assigned to another study, of yellow fever vaccine responses in identical twins.

Sequences were obtained from CD4+ T cells sorted from blood. This rearrangement joins TRBV24-1 to TRBJ2-5; D is perhaps TRBD1 (6 bases). The TCR originated in a young woman in good health. This chain's CDR3 is CATSGNRDPETQYF. Written as DNA, the CDR3 is TGTGCCACCAGTGGAAACAGGGACCCGGAGACCCAGTACTTC.